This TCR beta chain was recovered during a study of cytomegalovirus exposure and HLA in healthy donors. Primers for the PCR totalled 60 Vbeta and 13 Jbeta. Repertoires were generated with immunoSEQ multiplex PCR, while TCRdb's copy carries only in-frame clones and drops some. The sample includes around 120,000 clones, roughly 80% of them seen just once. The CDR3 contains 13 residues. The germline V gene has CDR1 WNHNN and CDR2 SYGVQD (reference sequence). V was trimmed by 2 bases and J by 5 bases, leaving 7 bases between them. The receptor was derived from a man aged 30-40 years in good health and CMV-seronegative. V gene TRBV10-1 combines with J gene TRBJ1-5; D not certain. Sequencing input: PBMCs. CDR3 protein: CASSEPNYQPQHF. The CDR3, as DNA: TGCGCCAGCAGTGAGCCCAATTATCAGCCCCAGCATTTT.